Shown below are 16 T cell receptor beta chains from a single sample sequenced in a study of blood T cell repertoires in COVID-19. TCRdb's copy holds only in-frame clones and misses some; the assay was immunoSEQ multiplex PCR. Here the sample spans some 130,000 clones, 70% to 85% being singletons. Sequencing used peripheral blood. The receptors here all came from a woman aged 50 to 65 with acute or convalescent COVID-19.

In this sample, this clone turned up a few times. This chain joins TRBV5-1 and TRBJ2-2; D is possibly TRBD2 (6 bases). The germline V and J ends were trimmed by 7 bases and 6 bases, with 16 bases remaining between them. CDR3 size: 14 residues. Germline V CDR1 and CDR2: SGHRS, YFSETQ. The CDR3 DNA reads as TGCGCCAGCGGGGGGTCAGGGAAGTCCGGGGAGCTGTTTTTT. As protein: CASGGSGKSGELFF.

V gene TRBV24-1 combines with J gene TRBJ1-2; possibly TRBD1 for D (5 bases). Between the trimmed V and J ends, which lost 5 bases and 4 bases, there was a span of 16 bases. Germline V gene data show CDR1 as KGHDR and CDR2 as SFDVKD. The CDR3 runs to 15 residues. The DNA of the CDR3 is TGTGCCACCAGTGTTAAAGGGGCGTCATTCTATGGCTACACCTTC. Its protein product is CATSVKGASFYGYTF.

The table lists this clone with a count of one. The gene calls are TRBV28 and TRBJ2-6; D is possibly TRBD2 (5 bases). Per the germline V gene, CDR1 is MDHEN and CDR2 is SYDVKM. V was trimmed by 5 bases and J by 4 bases, leaving 12 bases between them. The CDR3 covers 15 residues. The CDR3 DNA sequence: TGTGCCAGCAGTGCCCCCGGGAACGGGGCCAACGTCCTGACTTTC. This encodes CASSAPGNGANVLTF.

This clone was seen just once. The J gene is TRBJ2-3, the V gene TRBV10-3; 10 positions agree with TRBD2. The CDR3 loop spans 16 amino acids. CDR1 is ENHRY and CDR2 is SYGVKD in the germline V gene. Trimming at V came to 6 bases and at J to 11 bases, leaving 17 bases not matched to a gene. CDR3 in DNA: TGTGCCATCAGGGAGCTGGGAGCGGGGGGGATCCGGGAGCAGTATTTT. The encoded protein is CAIRELGAGGIREQYF.

This clone came up once. CDR3: CASSLRGYRTEAFF. The DNA for the CDR3 is TGTGCCAGCAGCTTGAGGGGGTATCGGACTGAAGCTTTCTTT. The rearrangement joins TRBV5-6 to TRBJ1-1, with a possible D match to TRBD1 (6 bases). CDR3 length: 14 residues. Germline CDR1 reads SGHDT; CDR2 reads YYEEEE. V was shortened by 1 base and J by 5 bases, with 12 bases between the two germline ends.

The J gene is TRBJ1-1, the V gene TRBV14, with D uncertain. Germline V gene sequence: CDR1 SGHDN, CDR2 FVKESK. V gave up 5 bases and J gave up 1 base, with 8 bases separating them. This CDR3 spans 13 amino acids. CDR3 amino acids: CASSFQENTEAFF. The CDR3 DNA follows: TGTGCCAGCAGCTTTCAGGAGAACACTGAAGCTTTCTTT.

The rearrangement links TRBV6-5 to TRBJ2-5, with D possibly TRBD1 on 5 matching bases. Germline CDR1 and CDR2: MNHEY and SVGAGI. V lost 5 bases, J lost 5 bases, and 12 bases lay in between. This CDR3 contains 13 residues. CDR3 protein: CASSTGAQETQYF. DNA for the CDR3: TGTGCCAGCAGTACTGGGGCCCAGGAGACCCAGTACTTC.

This sequence joins TRBV12-5 and TRBJ2-1, with TRBD1 as a possible D gene (5 bases). Per germline, CDR1 LGHNT and CDR2 FRNRAP. Trimming cost V 0 bases and J 3 bases, with 15 bases left between them. The CDR3 is 17 residues long. This CDR3 is CASGLVIGAGVYNEQFF. The CDR3 coding sequence is TGTGCTAGTGGTTTGGTGATAGGGGCTGGTGTCTACAATGAGCAGTTCTTC.

The rearrangement uses TRBV5-5 and TRBJ1-3; 9 bases map to TRBD1. V lost 0 bases, J lost 2 bases, and 9 bases stayed unmatched. From germline, CDR1 is SGHKS and CDR2 YYEKEE (reference sequence). The CDR3 consists of 18 residues. CDR3 in amino acids: CASSLGGAGQGAGNTIYF. The CDR3 DNA reads TGTGCCAGCAGCTTGGGGGGAGCGGGACAGGGAGCTGGAAACACCATATATTTT.

The gene calls are TRBV12-3 or TRBV12-4 and TRBJ1-2; D unclear. The length of the CDR3 is 12 residues. Trimming removed 11 bases from V and 2 bases from J, with 12 bases in between. The CDR3 nucleotides are TGTGCCTCTGGTGACTTAAACTATGGCTACACCTTC. Translated: CASGDLNYGYTF.

The chain recombines TRBV19 with TRBJ1-5, with no clear D. Germline CDR1 LNHDA, CDR2 SQIVND (reference sequence). V lost 5 bases and J 6 bases, leaving 20 bases between the germline ends. This CDR3 is 16 amino acids long. The chain's CDR3 is CASSPSVLIPGQPQHF. For the CDR3, the DNA is TGTGCCAGTAGTCCGAGCGTACTGATACCCGGTCAGCCCCAGCATTTT.

V is TRBV30 and J is TRBJ1-1; TRBD1 might be the D (6 bases). The CDR3 totals 12 residues. V was shortened by 6 bases and J by 1 base, with 9 bases between the two germline ends. CDR1 and CDR2 from the germline V gene are GTSNPN and SVGIG (reference sequence). CDR3 residues: CACQQGNTEAFF. The CDR3 DNA sequence: TGTGCCTGTCAACAGGGGAACACTGAAGCTTTCTTT.

This clone has more than one count but fewer than ten. The chain is built from TRBV10-3 and TRBJ1-2; D gene unclear. This CDR3 comprises 12 residues. In germline, CDR1 is ENHRY, CDR2 SYGVKD. Trimming took 3 bases from V and 4 from J, leaving 6 bases between them. The CDR3 DNA sequence: TGTGCCATCAGTGATGGCAGCTATGGCTACACCTTC. This translates into CAISDGSYGYTF.

The chain uses TRBV24-1 and TRBJ2-2; 9 nucleotides match TRBD1. The germline gives CDR1 KGHDR, CDR2 SFDVKD. The CDR3 is made up of 13 amino acids. Germline trimming cut 9 bases from V and 6 bases from J; bases unmatched to any gene: 4. CDR3 amino acids: CATGTGLSGELFF. The CDR3 nucleotides read TGTGCCACCGGGACAGGGCTATCCGGGGAGCTGTTTTTT.

This rearrangement joins TRBV12-3 or TRBV12-4 to TRBJ1-5; D not resolved. CDR3 length: 12 residues. V dropped 5 bases and J dropped 8 bases, with 10 bases sitting between them. The CDR3 DNA sequence: TGTGCCAGCAGTCCGCGCGAGGAGCCCCAGCATTTT. This translates into CASSPREEPQHF.

The chain carries TRBV11-2 and TRBJ2-3; 12 positions match TRBD2. CDR1 SGHAT and CDR2 FQNNGV come from the germline V gene. The CDR3 has 18 amino acids. Germline trimming cut 5 bases from V and 0 bases from J; bases unmatched to any gene: 9. The CDR3 is CASSKTSGGPTSTDTQYF. The CDR3 bases are TGTGCCAGCAGCAAGACTAGCGGGGGACCCACTAGCACAGATACGCAGTATTTT.